Here is one T cell receptor beta chain with its context. Clones were read by immunoSEQ multiplex PCR, and TCRdb kept only the in-frame ones, dropping some. This sample yields 45,000 to 55,000 clones, of which approximately 81% are seen a single time; roughly 9.9% belongs to the top ten. This sample stems from a study of OX40 agonist ivuxolimab in advanced cancers. The starting material was CD4+ or CD8+ T cells sorted from blood, obtained in a trial of the OX40 agonist ivuxolimab. The TCR comes from an adult with an advanced solid tumor such as melanoma, head and neck, liver or kidney cancer.

The chain's CDR3 is CASSFMAKGYNEQFF. CDR3 DNA sequence: TGTGCCAGCAGTTTCATGGCGAAGGGATACAATGAGCAGTTCTTC. The chain uses TRBV27 and TRBJ2-1; D not certain. Germline values: CDR1 MNHEY, CDR2 SMNVEV (reference sequence). This CDR3 spans 15 amino acids. V dropped 3 bases and J dropped 4 bases, with 13 bases sitting between them.